Following are 9 T cell receptor beta chains from one sample sequenced in a study of regulatory T cells in long-lasting Graves disease. Time point here: newly diagnosed GD, antithyroid drugs for less than 3 months. Generation of the TCR library employed RNA extracted from PBMCs. In building TCR beta libraries, iRepertoire HTBI primers were used together with Arm-PCR of CDR3 regions. TCRdb re-called the multiplex PCR reads with MiXCR, one entry per CDR3 protein. In the table there are some 560,000 distinct CDR3 sequences, about 16% of which are singletons. This same sample was also taken into another study, of T cells in Graves' hyperthyroidism and ophthalmopathy.

The material was peripheral blood mononuclear cells (PBMCs), obtained at new diagnosis, from a patient treated with antithyroid drugs. These TCRs come from a woman aged 40-60 years with Graves disease.

The chain is built from TRBV6-1 and TRBJ2-3, with 9 bases lining up with TRBD1. Germline V gene lookup returns CDR1 MNHNS and CDR2 SASEGT. V was pared by 6 bases and J by 0 bases, with 10 bases of the junction left unmatched. The CDR3 is made up of 17 amino acids. CDR3 in amino acids: CASRGWPGTGSTDTQYF. The CDR3 region has the DNA TGTGCCAGCAGGGGATGGCCGGGGACAGGGAGCACAGATACGCAGTATTTT.

Note on this clonotype: A much larger clone sits a single nucleotide away, making a read error possible. The DNA of the CDR3 is TGTGCCAGCAGCGGACAGGGCGAAGGACACAATGAGCAGTTCTTC. Its protein product is CASSGQGEGHNEQFF. The V gene is TRBV9, the J gene TRBJ2-1; 7 nucleotides align to TRBD1. Losses at the gene ends were 3 bases for V and 5 bases for J; bases not matched to a gene: 8. From germline, CDR1 is SGDLS and CDR2 YYNGEE. CDR3 length equals 15 residues.

This clonotype was picked up many times. The CDR3 protein is CASSGGVASSYNSPLHF. The CDR3 nucleotides are TGTGCCAGCAGTGGCGGAGTGGCTAGCTCCTATAATTCACCCCTCCACTTT. V gene TRBV12-3 or TRBV12-4 combines with J gene TRBJ1-6; D not resolved. The CDR3 has 17 residues. Deletions cut 5 bases from V and 0 bases from J, with 14 bases between.

This clonotype turned up a few times. J is TRBJ1-1 and V is TRBV5-4, with D perhaps matching TRBD1 (6 bases). Per the germline V gene, CDR1 is SGHNT and CDR2 is YYREEE (reference sequence). V was pared by 4 bases and J by 0 bases, with 13 bases between. The CDR3 covers 15 residues. CDR3 DNA sequence: TGTGCCAGCAGCCCCCAACGACAGGTGAACACTGAAGCTTTCTTT. Protein product: CASSPQRQVNTEAFF.

This clonotype was detected many times. The chain uses TRBV11-2 and TRBJ2-3, with 9 nucleotides matching TRBD1. The V and J ends lost 2 bases and 8 bases, in that order; junction bases with no gene match: 2. The CDR3 is 13 amino acids. The germline CDR1 and CDR2 sequences are SGHAT and FQNNGV. In nucleotides, the CDR3 is TGTGCCAGCAGCTTAACAGGGGGCAGTACGCAGTATTTT. This sequence encodes CASSLTGGSTQYF.

This clonotype has just a few counts. The CDR3 region is CASSQEQVGGELFF. The CDR3, as DNA: TGCGCCAGCAGCCAAGAACAGGTCGGCGGGGAGCTGTTTTTT. The V call is TRBV4-1, the J call TRBJ2-2; D is perhaps TRBD1 (5 bases). There are 14 residues in the CDR3. V was cut by 0 bases and J by 7 bases, with 9 bases left in between. CDR1 is MGHRA, CDR2 YSYEKL, per germline.

This clonotype was detected many times. The chain carries TRBV12-3 or TRBV12-4 and TRBJ2-3; possible D gene TRBD2, 5 bases. The end of the DNA aligns better with TRBJ2-5, so the J call may be wrong. The CDR3 totals 14 residues. The CDR3, as DNA: TGTGCCAGCGGGAGAGGACCAACATCTGGGACCCAGTACTTC. It translates to CASGRGPTSGTQYF.

The chain couples TRBV2 to TRBJ1-2; weak D call: TRBD1 (5 bases). The germline CDR1 and CDR2 sequences are SNHLY and FYNNEI. V was cut by 6 bases and J by 5 bases, with 19 bases left in between. This CDR3 contains 15 residues. The CDR3 DNA reads TGTGCCAGCAGCGGCGGGGACGTAAGAATGTATGGCTACACCTTC. Protein sequence: CASSGGDVRMYGYTF.

This clonotype was picked up many times. The rearrangement uses TRBV6-5 and TRBJ1-2; 10 positions agree with TRBD1. V lost 1 base and J lost 2; bases outside the gene matches: 7. Germline values: CDR1 MNHEY, CDR2 SVGAGI. The CDR3 spans 17 residues. The CDR3 region is CASSYFGTGDSNYGYTF. Written as DNA, the CDR3 is TGTGCCAGCAGTTACTTCGGGACAGGGGACTCCAACTATGGCTACACCTTC.